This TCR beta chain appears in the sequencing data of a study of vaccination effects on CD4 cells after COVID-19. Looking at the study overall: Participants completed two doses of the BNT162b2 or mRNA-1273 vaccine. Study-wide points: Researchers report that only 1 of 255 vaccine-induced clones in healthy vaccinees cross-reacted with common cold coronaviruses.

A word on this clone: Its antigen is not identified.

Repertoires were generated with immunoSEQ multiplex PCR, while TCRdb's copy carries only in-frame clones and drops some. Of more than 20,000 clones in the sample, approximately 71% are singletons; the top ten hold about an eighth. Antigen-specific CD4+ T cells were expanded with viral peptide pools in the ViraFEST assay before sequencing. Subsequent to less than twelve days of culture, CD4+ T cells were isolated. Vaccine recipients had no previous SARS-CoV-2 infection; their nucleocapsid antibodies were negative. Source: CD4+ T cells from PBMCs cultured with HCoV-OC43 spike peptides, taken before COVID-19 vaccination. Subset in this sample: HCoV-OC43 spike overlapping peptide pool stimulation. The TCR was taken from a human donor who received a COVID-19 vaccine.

CDR3 amino acids: CATSGRTGVSYEQYF. The CDR3 DNA follows: TGTGCCACCAGTGGAAGGACAGGCGTCTCCTACGAGCAGTACTTC. The chain carries TRBV24-1 and TRBJ2-7; 7 bases map to TRBD1. This CDR3 comprises 15 residues. Germline assignment: CDR1 KGHDR and CDR2 SFDVKD. J was trimmed by 0 bases and V by 5 bases; bases with no gene match: 6.